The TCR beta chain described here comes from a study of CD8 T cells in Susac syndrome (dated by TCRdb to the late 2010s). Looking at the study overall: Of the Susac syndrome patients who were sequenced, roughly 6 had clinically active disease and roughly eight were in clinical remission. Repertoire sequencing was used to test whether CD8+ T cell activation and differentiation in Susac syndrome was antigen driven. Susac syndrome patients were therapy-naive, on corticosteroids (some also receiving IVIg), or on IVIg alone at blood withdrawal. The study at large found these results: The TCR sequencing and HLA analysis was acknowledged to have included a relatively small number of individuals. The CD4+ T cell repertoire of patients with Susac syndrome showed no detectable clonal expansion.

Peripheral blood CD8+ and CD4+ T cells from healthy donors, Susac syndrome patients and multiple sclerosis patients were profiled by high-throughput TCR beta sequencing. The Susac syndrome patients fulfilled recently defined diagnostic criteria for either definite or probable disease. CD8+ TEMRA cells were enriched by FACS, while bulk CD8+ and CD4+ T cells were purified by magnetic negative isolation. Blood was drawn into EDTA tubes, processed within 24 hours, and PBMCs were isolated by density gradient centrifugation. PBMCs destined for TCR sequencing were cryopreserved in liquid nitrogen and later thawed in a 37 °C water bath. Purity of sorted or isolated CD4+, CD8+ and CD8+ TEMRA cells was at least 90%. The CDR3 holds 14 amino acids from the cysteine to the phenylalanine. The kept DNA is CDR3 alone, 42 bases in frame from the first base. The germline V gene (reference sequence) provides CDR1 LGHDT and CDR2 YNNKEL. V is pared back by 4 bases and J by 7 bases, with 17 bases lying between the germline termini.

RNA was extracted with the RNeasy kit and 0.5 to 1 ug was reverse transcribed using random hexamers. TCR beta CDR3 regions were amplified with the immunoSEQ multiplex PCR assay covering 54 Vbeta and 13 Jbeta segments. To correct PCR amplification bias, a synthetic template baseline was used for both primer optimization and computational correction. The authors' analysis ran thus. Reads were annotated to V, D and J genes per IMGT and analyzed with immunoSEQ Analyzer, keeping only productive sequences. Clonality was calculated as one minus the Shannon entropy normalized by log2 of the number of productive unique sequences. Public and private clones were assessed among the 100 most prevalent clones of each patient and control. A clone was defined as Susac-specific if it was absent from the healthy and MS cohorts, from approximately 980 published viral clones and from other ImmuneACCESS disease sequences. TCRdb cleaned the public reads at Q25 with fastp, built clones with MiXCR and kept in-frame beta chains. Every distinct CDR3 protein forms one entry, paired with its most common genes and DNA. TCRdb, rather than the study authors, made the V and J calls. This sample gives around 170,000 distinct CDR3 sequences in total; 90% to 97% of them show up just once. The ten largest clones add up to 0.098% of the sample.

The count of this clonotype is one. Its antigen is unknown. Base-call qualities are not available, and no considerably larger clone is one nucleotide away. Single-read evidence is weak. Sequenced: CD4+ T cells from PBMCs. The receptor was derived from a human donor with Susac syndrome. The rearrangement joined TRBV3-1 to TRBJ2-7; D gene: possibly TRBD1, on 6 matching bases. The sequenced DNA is TGTGCCAGCAGCCGGGACACCTGGATTGGTGAGCAGTACTTC. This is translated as CASSRDTWIGEQYF.